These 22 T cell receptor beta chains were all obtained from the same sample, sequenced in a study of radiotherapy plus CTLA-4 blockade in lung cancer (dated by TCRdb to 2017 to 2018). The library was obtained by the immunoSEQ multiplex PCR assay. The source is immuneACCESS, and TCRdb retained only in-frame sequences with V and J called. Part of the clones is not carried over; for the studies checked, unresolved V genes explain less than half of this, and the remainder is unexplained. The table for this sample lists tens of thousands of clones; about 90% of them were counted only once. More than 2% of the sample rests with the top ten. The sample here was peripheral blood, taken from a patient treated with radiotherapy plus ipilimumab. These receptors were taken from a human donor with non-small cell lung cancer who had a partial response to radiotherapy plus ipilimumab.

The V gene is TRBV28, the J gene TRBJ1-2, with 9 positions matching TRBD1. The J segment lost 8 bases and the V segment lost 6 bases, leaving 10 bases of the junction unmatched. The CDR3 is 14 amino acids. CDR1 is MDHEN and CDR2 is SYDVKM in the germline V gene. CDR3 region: CASSSMGQGYGYTF. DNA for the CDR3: TGTGCCAGCAGCTCAATGGGACAGGGTTACGGCTACACCTTC.

The CDR3 protein is CASSSLAGGVVGEQFF. CDR3 nucleotide sequence: TGTGCCAGCAGCTCACTAGCGGGAGGGGTGGTCGGAGAGCAGTTCTTC. V usage is TRBV11-3 and J usage is TRBJ2-1, with 13 bases identical to TRBD2. The trim removed 4 bases at V and 10 bases at J, leaving 10 bases unmatched. The germline gives CDR1 SGHNT, CDR2 YENEEA. The CDR3 is 16 residues long. The variable domain in full, completed from reference TRBV11-3 and TRBJ2-1, reads EAGVVQSPRYKIIEKKQPVAFWCNPISGHNTLYWYLQNLGQGPELLIRYENEEAVDDSQLPKDRFSAERLKGVDSTLKIQPAELGDSAVYLCASSSLAGGVVGEQFFGPGTRLTVL.

The CDR3 DNA reads as TGTGCCAGCAGCTCATCCGGGACTAGCGGGTACGAGCAGTACTTC. As protein: CASSSSGTSGYEQYF. The chain recombines TRBV5-4 with TRBJ2-7; TRBD2 matches at 12 bases. The CDR3 extends over 15 amino acids. After removal of 3 bases from V and 4 bases from J, the junction contained 5 bases not matched to a gene. Germline lookup yields CDR1 SGHNT and CDR2 YYREEE (reference sequence).

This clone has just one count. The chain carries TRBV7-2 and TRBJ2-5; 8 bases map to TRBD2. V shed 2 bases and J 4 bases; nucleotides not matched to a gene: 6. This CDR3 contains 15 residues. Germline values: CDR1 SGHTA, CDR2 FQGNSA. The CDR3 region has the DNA TGTGCCAGCAGCTTATCCCCGGGAGGGCGAGAGACCCAGTACTTC. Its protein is CASSLSPGGRETQYF.

CDR3 nucleotides: TGTGCCAGCAGCAAATTAGGAACTAGCGAGGCCTACAATGAGCAGTTCTTC. It translates to CASSKLGTSEAYNEQFF. The chain joins TRBV21-1 to TRBJ2-1; the D call in the table, TRBD2, was not verified against the DNA. TRBV21-1 is described as a pseudogene. The CDR3 is made up of 17 amino acids.

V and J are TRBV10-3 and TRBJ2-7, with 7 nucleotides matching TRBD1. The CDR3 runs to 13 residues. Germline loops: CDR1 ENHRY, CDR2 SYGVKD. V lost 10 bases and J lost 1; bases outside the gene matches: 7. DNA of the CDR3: TGTGCCAGCGCCCCACAGGGGTCCTACGAGCAGTACGTC. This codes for CASAPQGSYEQYV.

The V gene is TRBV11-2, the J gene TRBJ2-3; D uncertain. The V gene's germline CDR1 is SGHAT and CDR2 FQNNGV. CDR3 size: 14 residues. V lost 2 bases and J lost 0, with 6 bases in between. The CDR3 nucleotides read TGTGCCAGCAGCTTACAACGGAGCACAGATACGCAGTATTTT. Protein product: CASSLQRSTDTQYF.

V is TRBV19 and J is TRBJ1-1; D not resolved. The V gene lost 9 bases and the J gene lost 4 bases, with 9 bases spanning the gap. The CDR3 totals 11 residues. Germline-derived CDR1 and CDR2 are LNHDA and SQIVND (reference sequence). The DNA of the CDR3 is TGTGCCAGCCTCAGTGGCACTGAAGCTTTCTTT. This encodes CASLSGTEAFF.

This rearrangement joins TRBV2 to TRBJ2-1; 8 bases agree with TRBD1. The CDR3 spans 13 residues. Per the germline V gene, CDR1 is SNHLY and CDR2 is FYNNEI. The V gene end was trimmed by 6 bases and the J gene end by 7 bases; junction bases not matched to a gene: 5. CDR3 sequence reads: CASSQGQVNEQFF. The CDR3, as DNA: TGTGCCAGCAGCCAGGGACAGGTTAATGAGCAGTTCTTC.

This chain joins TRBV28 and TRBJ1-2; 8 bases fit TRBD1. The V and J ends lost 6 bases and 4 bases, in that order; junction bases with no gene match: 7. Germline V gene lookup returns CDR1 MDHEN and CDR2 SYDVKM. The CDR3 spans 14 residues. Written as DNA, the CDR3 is TGTGCCAGCAGCACAGGGGGAAGTAGCTATGGCTACACCTTC. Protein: CASSTGGSSYGYTF.

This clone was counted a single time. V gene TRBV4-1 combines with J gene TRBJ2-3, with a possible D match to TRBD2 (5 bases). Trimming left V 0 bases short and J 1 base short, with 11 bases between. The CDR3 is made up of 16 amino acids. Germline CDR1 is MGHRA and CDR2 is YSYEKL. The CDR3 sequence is CASSQEGWRGTDTQYF. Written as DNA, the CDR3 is TGCGCCAGCAGCCAAGAGGGCTGGCGGGGCACAGATACGCAGTATTTT.

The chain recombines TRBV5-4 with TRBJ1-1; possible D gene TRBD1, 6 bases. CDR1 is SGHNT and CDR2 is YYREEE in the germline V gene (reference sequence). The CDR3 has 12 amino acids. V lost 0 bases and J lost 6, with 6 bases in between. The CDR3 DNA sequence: TGTGCCAGCAGCTTGGGGGGGCCTGAAGCTTTCTTT. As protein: CASSLGGPEAFF.

The CDR3 DNA reads TGTGCCAGCACTCAAGGGGCCCTGGGAGAGACCCAGTACTTC. Translating it yields CASTQGALGETQYF. This chain uses TRBV7-6 with TRBJ2-5; TRBD1 is a possible D gene (5 bases). The V end was cut by 7 bases, the J end by 4 bases, with 16 bases between. The CDR3 contains 14 residues. Per germline, CDR1 SGHVS and CDR2 FNYEAQ.

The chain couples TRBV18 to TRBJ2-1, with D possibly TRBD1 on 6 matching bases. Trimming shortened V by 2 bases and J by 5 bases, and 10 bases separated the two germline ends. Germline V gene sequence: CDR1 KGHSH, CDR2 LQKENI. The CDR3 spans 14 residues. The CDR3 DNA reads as TGTGCCAGCTCACCAGGGGGCTACCACAATGAGCAGTTCTTC. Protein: CASSPGGYHNEQFF.

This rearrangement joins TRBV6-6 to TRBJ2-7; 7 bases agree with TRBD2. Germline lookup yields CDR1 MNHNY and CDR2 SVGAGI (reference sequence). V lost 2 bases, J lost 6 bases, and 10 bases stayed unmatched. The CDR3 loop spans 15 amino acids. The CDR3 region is CASSYSGETMGEQYV. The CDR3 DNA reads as TGTGCCAGCAGTTACAGCGGGGAAACTATGGGCGAGCAGTACGTC.

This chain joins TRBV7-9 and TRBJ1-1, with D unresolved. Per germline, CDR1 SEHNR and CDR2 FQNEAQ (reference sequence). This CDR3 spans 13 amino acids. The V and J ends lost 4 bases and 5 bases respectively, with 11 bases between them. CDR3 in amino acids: CASSSGRGTEAFF. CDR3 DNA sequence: TGTGCCAGCAGCTCCGGACGGGGAACTGAAGCTTTCTTT. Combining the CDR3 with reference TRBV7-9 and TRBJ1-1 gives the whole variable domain DTGVSQNPRHKITKRGQNVTFRCDPISEHNRLYWYRQTLGQGPEFLTYFQNEAQLEKSRLLSDRFSAERPKGSFSTLEIQRTEQGDSAMYLCASSSGRGTEAFFGQGTRLTVV.

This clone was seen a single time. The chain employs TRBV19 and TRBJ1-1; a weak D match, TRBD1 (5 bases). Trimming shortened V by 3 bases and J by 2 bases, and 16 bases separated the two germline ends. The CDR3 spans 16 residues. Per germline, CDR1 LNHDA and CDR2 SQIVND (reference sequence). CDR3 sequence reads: CASSIYLGGVNTEAFF. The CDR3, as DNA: TGTGCCAGTAGTATCTACCTTGGGGGGGTAAACACTGAAGCTTTCTTT.

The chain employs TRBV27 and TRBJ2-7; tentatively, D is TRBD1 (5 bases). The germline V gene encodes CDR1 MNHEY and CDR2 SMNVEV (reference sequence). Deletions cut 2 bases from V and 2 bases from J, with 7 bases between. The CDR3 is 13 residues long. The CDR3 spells CASSLQGPYEQYF. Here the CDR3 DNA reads TGTGCCAGCAGTTTACAGGGCCCCTACGAGCAGTACTTC.

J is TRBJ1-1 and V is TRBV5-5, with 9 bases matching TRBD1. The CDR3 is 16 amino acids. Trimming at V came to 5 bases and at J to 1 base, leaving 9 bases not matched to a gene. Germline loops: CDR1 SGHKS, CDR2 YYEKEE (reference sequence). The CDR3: CASSLLQGAPNTEAFF. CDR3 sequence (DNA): TGTGCCAGCAGTTTATTACAGGGGGCTCCGAACACTGAAGCTTTCTTT.

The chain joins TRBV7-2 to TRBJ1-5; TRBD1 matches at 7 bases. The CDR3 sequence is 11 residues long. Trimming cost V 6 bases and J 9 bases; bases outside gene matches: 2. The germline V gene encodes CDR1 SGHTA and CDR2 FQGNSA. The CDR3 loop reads CASSSGGPQHF. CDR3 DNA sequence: TGTGCCAGCAGTTCAGGGGGGCCCCAGCATTTT.

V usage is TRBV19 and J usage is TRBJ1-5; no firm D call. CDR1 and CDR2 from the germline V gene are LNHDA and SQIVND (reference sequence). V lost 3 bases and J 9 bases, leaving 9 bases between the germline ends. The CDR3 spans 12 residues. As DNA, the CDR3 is TGTGCCAGTAGTATGCCAGGTAGGCCCCAGCATTTT. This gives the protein CASSMPGRPQHF.

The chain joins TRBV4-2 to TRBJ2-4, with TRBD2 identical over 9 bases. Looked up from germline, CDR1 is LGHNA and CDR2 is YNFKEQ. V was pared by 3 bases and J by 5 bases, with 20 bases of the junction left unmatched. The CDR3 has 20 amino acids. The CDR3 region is CASSQDGAGGPFSPQNIQYF. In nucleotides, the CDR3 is TGTGCCAGCAGCCAGGATGGGGCGGGAGGGCCTTTTAGTCCCCAAAACATTCAGTACTTC.